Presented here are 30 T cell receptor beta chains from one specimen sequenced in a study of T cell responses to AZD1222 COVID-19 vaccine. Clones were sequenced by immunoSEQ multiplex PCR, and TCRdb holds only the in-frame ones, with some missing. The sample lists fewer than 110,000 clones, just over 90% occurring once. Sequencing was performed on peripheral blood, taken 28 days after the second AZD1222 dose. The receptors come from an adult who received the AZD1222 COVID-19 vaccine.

The CDR3 loop reads CASSGGFAGTSNEQFF. CDR3 bases: TGCGCCAGCAGCGGGGGATTTGCGGGGACTTCCAATGAGCAGTTCTTC. J is TRBJ2-1 and V is TRBV5-1, with D possibly being TRBD2 (6 bases). Deletions cut 4 bases from V and 6 bases from J, with 20 bases between. Germline V gives CDR1 SGHRS, CDR2 YFSETQ. The CDR3 length is 16 residues.

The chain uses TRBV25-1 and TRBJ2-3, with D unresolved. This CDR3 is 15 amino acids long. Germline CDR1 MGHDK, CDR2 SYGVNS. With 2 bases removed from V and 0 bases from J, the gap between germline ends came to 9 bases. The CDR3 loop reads CASSEPRPSTDTQYF. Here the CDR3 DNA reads TGTGCCAGCAGTGAACCAAGACCAAGCACAGATACGCAGTATTTT.

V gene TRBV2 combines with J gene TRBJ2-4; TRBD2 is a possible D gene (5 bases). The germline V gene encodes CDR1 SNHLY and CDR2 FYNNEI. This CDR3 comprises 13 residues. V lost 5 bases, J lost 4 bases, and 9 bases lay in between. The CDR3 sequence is CASSTSNKNIQYF. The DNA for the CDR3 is TGTGCCAGCAGTACTAGTAATAAAAACATTCAGTACTTC.

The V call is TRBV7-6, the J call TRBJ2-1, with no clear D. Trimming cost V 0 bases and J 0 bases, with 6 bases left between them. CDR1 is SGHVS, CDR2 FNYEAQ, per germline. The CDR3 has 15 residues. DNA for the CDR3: TGTGCCAGCAGCTTAGCGACTCACTCCTACAATGAGCAGTTCTTC. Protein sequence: CASSLATHSYNEQFF.

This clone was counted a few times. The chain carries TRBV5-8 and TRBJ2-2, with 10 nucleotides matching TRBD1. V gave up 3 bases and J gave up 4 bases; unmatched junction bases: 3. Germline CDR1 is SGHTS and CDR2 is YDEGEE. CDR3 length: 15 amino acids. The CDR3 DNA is TGTGCCAGCAGCTGGGACAGGGGTGGCACCGGGGAGCTGTTTTTT. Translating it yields CASSWDRGGTGELFF.

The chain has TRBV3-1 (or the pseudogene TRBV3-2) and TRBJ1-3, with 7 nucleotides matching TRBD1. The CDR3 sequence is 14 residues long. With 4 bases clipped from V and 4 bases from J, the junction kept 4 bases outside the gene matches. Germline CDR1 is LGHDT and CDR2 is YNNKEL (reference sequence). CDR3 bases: TGTGCCAGCAGCCCCAGGGGGTCCGGAAACACCATATATTTT. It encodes CASSPRGSGNTIYF.

Here the CDR3 reads CASSSTTSGSSYEQYF. The CDR3 DNA is TGTGCCAGTAGTTCGACGACTAGCGGGAGCTCCTACGAGCAGTACTTC. The V gene is TRBV19, the J gene TRBJ2-7; the match to TRBD2 covers 12 bases. Germline CDR1 is LNHDA and CDR2 is SQIVND (reference sequence). V lost 5 bases, J lost 0 bases, and 5 bases stayed unmatched. The CDR3 is made up of 16 amino acids.

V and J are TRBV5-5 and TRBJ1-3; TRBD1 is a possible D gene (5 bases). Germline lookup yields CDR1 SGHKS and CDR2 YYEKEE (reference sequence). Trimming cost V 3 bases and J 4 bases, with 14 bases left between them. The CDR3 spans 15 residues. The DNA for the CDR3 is TGTGCCAGCAGCTGGGACCTCCCGGGGGGAAACACCATATATTTT. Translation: CASSWDLPGGNTIYF.

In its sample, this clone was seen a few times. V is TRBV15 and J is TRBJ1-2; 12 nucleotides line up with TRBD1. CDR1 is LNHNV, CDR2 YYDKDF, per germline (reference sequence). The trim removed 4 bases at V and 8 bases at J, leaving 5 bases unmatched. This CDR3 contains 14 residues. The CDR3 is CATSTGTGGLGYTF. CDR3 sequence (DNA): TGTGCCACCAGCACTGGGACAGGGGGCCTCGGCTACACCTTC.

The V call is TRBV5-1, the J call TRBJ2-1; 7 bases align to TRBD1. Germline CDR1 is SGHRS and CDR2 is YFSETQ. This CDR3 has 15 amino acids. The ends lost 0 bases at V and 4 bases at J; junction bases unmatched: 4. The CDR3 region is CASSLAPGQYNEQFF. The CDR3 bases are TGCGCCAGCAGCTTGGCCCCGGGACAGTACAATGAGCAGTTCTTC. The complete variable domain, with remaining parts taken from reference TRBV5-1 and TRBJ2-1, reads KAGVTQTPRYLIKTRGQQVTLSCSPISGHRSVSWYQQTPGQGLQFLFEYFSETQRNKGNFPGRFSGRQFSNSRSEMNVSTLELGDSALYLCASSLAPGQYNEQFFGPGTRLTVL.

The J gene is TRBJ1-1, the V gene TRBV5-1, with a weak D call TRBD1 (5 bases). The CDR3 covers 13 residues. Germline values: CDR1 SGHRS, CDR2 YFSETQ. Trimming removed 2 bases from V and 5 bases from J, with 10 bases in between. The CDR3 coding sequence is TGCGCCAGCAGCTTTGGGGCAGCGACTGAAGCTTTCTTT. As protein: CASSFGAATEAFF.

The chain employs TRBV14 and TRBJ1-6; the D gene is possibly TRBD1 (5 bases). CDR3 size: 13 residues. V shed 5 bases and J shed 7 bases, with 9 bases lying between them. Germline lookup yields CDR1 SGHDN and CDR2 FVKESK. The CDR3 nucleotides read TGTGCCAGCAGCTCTCGGGGCAATTCACCCCTCCACTTT. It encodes CASSSRGNSPLHF.

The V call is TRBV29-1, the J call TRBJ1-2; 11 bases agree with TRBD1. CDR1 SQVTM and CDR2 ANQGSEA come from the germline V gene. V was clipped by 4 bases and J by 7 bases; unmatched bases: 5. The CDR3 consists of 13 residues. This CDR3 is CSVGGTGGRGYTF. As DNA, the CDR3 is TGCAGCGTTGGAGGGACAGGGGGACGTGGCTACACCTTC.

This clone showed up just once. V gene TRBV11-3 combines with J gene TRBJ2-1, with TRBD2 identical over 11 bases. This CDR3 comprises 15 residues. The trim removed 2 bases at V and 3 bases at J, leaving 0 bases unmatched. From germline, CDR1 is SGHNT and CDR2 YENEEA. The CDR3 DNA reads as TGTGCCAGCAGCTTAACTAGCGGGAGCTACAATGAGCAGTTCTTC. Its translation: CASSLTSGSYNEQFF.

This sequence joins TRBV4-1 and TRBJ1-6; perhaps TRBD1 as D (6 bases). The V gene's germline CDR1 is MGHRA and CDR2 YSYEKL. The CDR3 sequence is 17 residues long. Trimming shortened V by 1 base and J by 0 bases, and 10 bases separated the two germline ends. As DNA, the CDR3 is TGCGCCAGCAGCCAAGTCGGGGGCTTCTCCTATAATTCACCCCTCCACTTT. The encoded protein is CASSQVGGFSYNSPLHF.

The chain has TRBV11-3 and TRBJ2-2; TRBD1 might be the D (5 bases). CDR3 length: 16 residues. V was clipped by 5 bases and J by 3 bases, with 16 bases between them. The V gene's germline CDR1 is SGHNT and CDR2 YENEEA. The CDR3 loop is CASSRGQGIDTGELFF. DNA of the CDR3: TGTGCCAGCAGCCGTGGCCAGGGTATCGACACCGGGGAGCTGTTTTTT.

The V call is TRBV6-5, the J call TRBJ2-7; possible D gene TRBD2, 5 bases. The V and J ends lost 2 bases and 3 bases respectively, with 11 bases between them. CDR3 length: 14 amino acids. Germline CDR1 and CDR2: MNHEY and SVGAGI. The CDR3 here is CASSYEGLLYEQYF. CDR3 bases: TGTGCCAGCAGTTACGAGGGCTTGCTCTACGAGCAGTACTTC.

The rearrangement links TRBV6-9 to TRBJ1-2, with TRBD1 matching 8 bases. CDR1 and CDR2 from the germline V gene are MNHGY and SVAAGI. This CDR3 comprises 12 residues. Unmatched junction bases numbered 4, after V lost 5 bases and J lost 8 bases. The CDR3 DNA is TGTGCCAGCAGTCATGACAGGGGAGGCTACACCTTC. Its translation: CASSHDRGGYTF.

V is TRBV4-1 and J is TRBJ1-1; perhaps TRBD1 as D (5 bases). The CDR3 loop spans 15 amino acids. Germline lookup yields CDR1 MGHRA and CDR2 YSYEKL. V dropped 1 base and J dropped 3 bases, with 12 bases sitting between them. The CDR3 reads CASSQGDGGDTEAFF. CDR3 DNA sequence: TGCGCCAGCAGCCAAGGGGACGGGGGGGACACTGAAGCTTTCTTT.

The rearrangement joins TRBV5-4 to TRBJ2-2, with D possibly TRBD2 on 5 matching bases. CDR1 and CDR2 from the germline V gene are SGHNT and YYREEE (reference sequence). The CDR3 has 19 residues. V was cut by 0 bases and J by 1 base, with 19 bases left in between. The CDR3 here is CASSLENSRAGWNTGELFF. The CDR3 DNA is TGTGCCAGCAGCTTGGAGAACTCGAGGGCCGGTTGGAACACCGGGGAGCTGTTTTTT. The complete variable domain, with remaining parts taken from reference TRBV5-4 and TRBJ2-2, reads ETGVTQSPTHLIKTRGQQVTLRCSSQSGHNTVSWYQQALGQGPQFIFQYYREEENGRGNFPPRFSGLQFPNYSSELNVNALELDDSALYLCASSLENSRAGWNTGELFFGEGSRLTVL.

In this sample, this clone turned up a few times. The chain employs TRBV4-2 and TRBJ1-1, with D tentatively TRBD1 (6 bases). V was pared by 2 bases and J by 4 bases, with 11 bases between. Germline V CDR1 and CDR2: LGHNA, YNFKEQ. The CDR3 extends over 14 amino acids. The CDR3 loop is CASSQSHRVTEAFF. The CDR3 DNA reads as TGTGCCAGCAGCCAATCCCACAGGGTCACTGAAGCTTTCTTT.

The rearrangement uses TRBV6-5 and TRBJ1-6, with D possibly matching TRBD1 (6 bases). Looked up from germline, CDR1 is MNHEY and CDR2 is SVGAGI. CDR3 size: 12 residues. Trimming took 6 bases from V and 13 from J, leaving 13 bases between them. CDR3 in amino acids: CASSNRASPLHF. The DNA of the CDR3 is TGTGCCAGCAGCAACAGGGCATCCCCCCTCCACTTT.

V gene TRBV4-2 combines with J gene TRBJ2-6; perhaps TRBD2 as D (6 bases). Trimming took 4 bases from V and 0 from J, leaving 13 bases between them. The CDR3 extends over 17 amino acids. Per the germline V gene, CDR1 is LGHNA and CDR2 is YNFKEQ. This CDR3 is CASSLRDVGSGANVLTF. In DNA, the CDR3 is TGTGCCAGCAGCCTGCGGGACGTAGGCTCTGGGGCCAACGTCCTGACTTTC.

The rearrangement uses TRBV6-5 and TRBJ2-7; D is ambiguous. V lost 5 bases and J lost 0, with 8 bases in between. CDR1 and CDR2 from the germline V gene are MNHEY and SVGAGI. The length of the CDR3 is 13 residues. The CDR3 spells CASSPTASYEQYF. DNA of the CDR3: TGTGCCAGCAGTCCGACGGCCTCCTACGAGCAGTACTTC.

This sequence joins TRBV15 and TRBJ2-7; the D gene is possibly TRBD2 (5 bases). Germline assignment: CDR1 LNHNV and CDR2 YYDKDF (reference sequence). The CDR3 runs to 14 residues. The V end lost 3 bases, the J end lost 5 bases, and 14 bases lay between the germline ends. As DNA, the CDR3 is TGTGCCACCAGCAGGGGCTTGGAGGCCGACGAGCAGTACTTC. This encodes CATSRGLEADEQYF.

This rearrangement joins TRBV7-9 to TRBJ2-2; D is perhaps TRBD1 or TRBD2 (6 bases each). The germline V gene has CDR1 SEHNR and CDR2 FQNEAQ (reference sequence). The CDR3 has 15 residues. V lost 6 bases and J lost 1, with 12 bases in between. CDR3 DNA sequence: TGTGCCAGCAGGGGGGGACATATGAACACCGGGGAGCTGTTTTTT. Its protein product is CASRGGHMNTGELFF.

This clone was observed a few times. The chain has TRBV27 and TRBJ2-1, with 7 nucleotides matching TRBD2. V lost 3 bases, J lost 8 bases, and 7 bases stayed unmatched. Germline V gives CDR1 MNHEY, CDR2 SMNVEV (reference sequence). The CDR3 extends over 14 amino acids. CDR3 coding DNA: TGTGCCAGCAGTTTCTTGACTAGCAAGGATGAGCAGTTCTTC. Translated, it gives CASSFLTSKDEQFF.

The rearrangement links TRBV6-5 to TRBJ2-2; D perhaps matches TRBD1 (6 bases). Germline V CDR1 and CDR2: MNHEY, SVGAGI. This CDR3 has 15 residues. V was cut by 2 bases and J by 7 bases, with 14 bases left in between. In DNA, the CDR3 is TGTGCCAGCAGTTACGGCGGAACGACAGGCGGGGAGCTGTTTTTT. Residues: CASSYGGTTGGELFF.

The CDR3 spells CSVRGVLTDTQYF. CDR3 in DNA: TGCAGCGTCCGTGGGGTCCTCACAGATACGCAGTATTTT. This chain links TRBV29-1 with TRBJ2-3; no reliable D call. Trimming left V 6 bases short and J 2 bases short, with 12 bases between. The CDR3 is 13 amino acids. Germline V lookup: CDR1 SQVTM, CDR2 ANQGSEA.

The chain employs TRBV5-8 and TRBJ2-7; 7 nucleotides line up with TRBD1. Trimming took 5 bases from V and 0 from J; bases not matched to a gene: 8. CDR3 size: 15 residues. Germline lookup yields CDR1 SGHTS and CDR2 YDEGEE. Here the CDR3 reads CASRKRQGISYEQYF. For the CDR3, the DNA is TGTGCCAGCAGAAAAAGACAGGGAATCTCCTACGAGCAGTACTTC.